The 29 T cell receptor beta chains reported below all come from one sample, sequenced in a study of T-cell reconstitution after alpha-beta-depleted transplantation in children. The TCRbeta library was prepared with unique molecular identifiers. TCRdb ran MiXCR on the PCR reads and lists one entry per CDR3 protein. Among about 410,000 distinct CDR3 sequences, around 20% were seen once, and the ten largest hold about 3.8%. Sample: PBMCs from the stem cell graft donor, taken from the stem cell graft. These receptors were collected from a human donor who donated a stem cell graft to a child with acute myeloid leukemia.

This chain joins TRBV28 and TRBJ2-1; 8 nucleotides agree with TRBD2. J was trimmed by 4 bases and V by 7 bases; bases with no gene match: 6. This CDR3 contains 14 residues. The germline V gene has CDR1 MDHEN and CDR2 SYDVKM. The DNA of the CDR3 is TGTGCCAGCATAGCTAGCGGGTTGTACAATGAGCAGTTCTTC. Amino acid sequence: CASIASGLYNEQFF.

This chain uses TRBV24-1 with TRBJ2-7; D unclear. There are 17 residues in the CDR3. Germline V CDR1 and CDR2: KGHDR, SFDVKD. V lost 8 bases and J 0 bases, leaving 22 bases between the germline ends. CDR3 loop: CATNLEEDFSASYEQYF. DNA for the CDR3: TGTGCCACCAACTTGGAAGAAGACTTCAGCGCCTCCTACGAGCAGTACTTC.

This chain connects TRBV15 to TRBJ2-7; D not resolved. The CDR3 has 13 amino acids. V lost 5 bases to trimming and J lost 3 bases, with 11 bases between them. CDR1 and CDR2 from the germline V gene are LNHNV and YYDKDF (reference sequence). CDR3 bases: TGTGCCACCAGCGAAGGAGAAGGCTACGAGCAGTACTTC. Translated, it gives CATSEGEGYEQYF.

V and J are TRBV12-3 or TRBV12-4 and TRBJ2-4; unclear D gene. Trimming left V 8 bases short and J 1 base short, with 12 bases between. The CDR3 runs 14 residues. CDR3 sequence: CASGEVGAKNIQYF. The CDR3 DNA is TGTGCCAGCGGAGAGGTGGGGGCCAAAAACATTCAGTACTTC.

This clonotype was seen only a few times. This chain joins TRBV3-1 and TRBJ2-1; D remains unclear. CDR1 and CDR2 (germline): LGHDT, YNNKEL (reference sequence). The CDR3 has 16 residues. V lost 4 bases and J 4 bases, leaving 17 bases between the germline ends. CDR3 loop: CASSRIFLLGYNEQFF. The DNA for the CDR3 is TGTGCCAGCAGCCGCATCTTCCTTTTGGGGTACAATGAGCAGTTCTTC.

This clonotype was seen just once. The chain carries TRBV9 and TRBJ2-1; 8 bases agree with TRBD2. After removal of 1 base from V and 4 bases from J, the junction contained 7 bases not matched to a gene. Per germline, CDR1 SGDLS and CDR2 YYNGEE. This CDR3 has 16 amino acids. The CDR3 bases are TGTGCCAGCAGCGTATCTTCCGGGAGGGCGTACAATGAGCAGTTCTTC. Amino acids: CASSVSSGRAYNEQFF.

The chain's CDR3 is CASSLERTYEQYF. In DNA, the CDR3 is TGTGCCAGCAGCTTAGAGAGGACCTACGAGCAGTACTTC. This chain connects TRBV13 to TRBJ2-7; D call uncertain. V lost 1 base and J lost 2, with 6 bases in between. Germline loops: CDR1 PRHDT, CDR2 FYEKMQ (reference sequence). CDR3 length: 13 amino acids.

The CDR3 loop is CASRRLTDTQYF. The CDR3 DNA reads TGTGCCAGCAGACGTTTGACAGATACGCAGTATTTT. The chain employs TRBV12-3 or TRBV12-4 and TRBJ2-3; no clear D. CDR3 size: 12 residues. Deletions cut 6 bases from V and 3 bases from J, with 7 bases between.

The chain links TRBV15 to TRBJ2-5; TRBD1 is a possible D gene (5 bases). Trimming took 0 bases from V and 2 from J, leaving 7 bases between them. CDR3 length: 14 amino acids. Looked up from germline, CDR1 is LNHNV and CDR2 is YYDKDF (reference sequence). In DNA form, the CDR3 reads TGTGCCACCAGCAGAGATAGACAGCAAGAGACCCAGTACTTC. This translates into CATSRDRQQETQYF.

The chain couples TRBV24-1 to TRBJ2-1; TRBD2 agrees at 9 bases. The CDR3 runs to 15 residues. V was clipped by 4 bases and J by 9 bases; unmatched bases: 9. Germline V CDR1 and CDR2: KGHDR, SFDVKD. The CDR3 loop reads CATSEVSGSPIEQFF. For the CDR3, the DNA is TGTGCCACCAGTGAAGTTAGCGGGAGTCCCATTGAGCAGTTCTTC.

This sequence joins TRBV4-3 and TRBJ1-5, with unresolved D. V dropped 4 bases and J dropped 3 bases, with 13 bases sitting between them. Per germline, CDR1 LGHNA and CDR2 YSLEER. CDR3 length equals 15 residues. This CDR3 is CASSPQREFNQPQHF. In DNA, the CDR3 is TGCGCCAGCAGCCCCCAGAGGGAGTTCAATCAGCCCCAGCATTTT.

This chain joins TRBV10-3 and TRBJ2-3; no reliable D call. V lost 4 bases, J lost 4 bases, and 12 bases lay in between. The germline gives CDR1 ENHRY, CDR2 SYGVKD. CDR3 length: 14 residues. CDR3 loop: CAISGQVDSDTQYF. In nucleotides, the CDR3 is TGTGCCATCAGTGGGCAGGTAGACTCAGATACGCAGTATTTT.

This clonotype was found a few times. The chain combines TRBV12-3 or TRBV12-4 with TRBJ2-7; maybe TRBD2 (5 bases). CDR3 length: 12 residues. Deletions cut 8 bases from V and 3 bases from J, with 11 bases between. This CDR3 reads CASGGSYYEQYF. The CDR3 region has the DNA TGTGCCAGCGGAGGATCATACTACGAGCAGTACTTC.

The chain carries TRBV7-2 and TRBJ2-7; the match to TRBD2 covers 9 bases. Losses at the gene ends were 3 bases for V and 4 bases for J; bases not matched to a gene: 4. The CDR3 length is 14 residues. CDR1 and CDR2 (germline): SGHTA, FQGNSA. The CDR3 loop reads CASSFAGGSYEQYF. In DNA form, the CDR3 reads TGTGCCAGCAGCTTTGCGGGAGGGTCGTACGAGCAGTACTTC.

This clonotype was detected only a few times. The V gene is TRBV29-1, the J gene TRBJ2-7; perhaps TRBD2 as D (6 bases). The CDR3 totals 13 residues. The germline gives CDR1 SQVTM, CDR2 ANQGSEA. Trimming shortened V by 0 bases and J by 4 bases, and 10 bases separated the two germline ends. CDR3 sequence reads: CSVEDLGGYEQYF. The CDR3 DNA sequence: TGCAGCGTTGAAGATCTCGGGGGTTACGAGCAGTACTTC.

This clonotype was seen a few times. The chain uses TRBV20-1 and TRBJ2-1, with a possible D match to TRBD2 (5 bases). Per the germline V gene, CDR1 is DFQATT and CDR2 is SNEGSKA (reference sequence). V dropped 4 bases and J dropped 0 bases, with 13 bases sitting between them. The CDR3 spans 15 residues. CDR3 sequence reads: CSANPSSSSYNEQFF. The CDR3 coding sequence is TGCAGTGCTAACCCTAGCTCTAGCTCCTACAATGAGCAGTTCTTC.

The chain is built from TRBV12-3 or TRBV12-4 and TRBJ2-1, with D tentatively TRBD1 or TRBD2 (5 bases each). V shed 5 bases and J shed 5 bases, with 13 bases lying between them. This CDR3 has 14 residues. This CDR3 reads CASSELGTNNEQFF. For the CDR3, the DNA is TGTGCCAGCAGTGAACTAGGGACCAACAATGAGCAGTTCTTC.

This clonotype has more than one count but fewer than ten. The chain has TRBV29-1 and TRBJ2-2; D gene uncertain. Looked up from germline, CDR1 is SQVTM and CDR2 is ANQGSEA. Between the trimmed V and J ends, which lost 0 bases and 3 bases, there was a span of 8 bases. CDR3 length: 14 residues. The CDR3 region has the DNA TGCAGCGTTGAAGACTTACCAGACACCGGGGAGCTGTTTTTT. Encoded protein: CSVEDLPDTGELFF.

This clonotype was observed at least ten times. The genes are TRBV29-1 and TRBJ2-5, with D perhaps matching TRBD1 (6 bases). This CDR3 has 12 amino acids. CDR1 and CDR2 (germline): SQVTM, ANQGSEA. V gave up 5 bases and J gave up 0 bases, with 7 bases separating them. The CDR3 DNA sequence: TGCAGCGTTCGGACAGACCAAGAGACCCAGTACTTC. Amino acid sequence: CSVRTDQETQYF.

This clonotype was recorded a few times. The rearrangement links TRBV9 to TRBJ2-1, with D unresolved. This CDR3 region has 13 residues. Trimming stripped 2 bases from V and 4 bases from J, with 7 bases between. Germline V gene lookup returns CDR1 SGDLS and CDR2 YYNGEE. As DNA, the CDR3 is TGTGCCAGCAGCGTCCAGGAGTACAATGAGCAGTTCTTC. This sequence encodes CASSVQEYNEQFF.

The rearrangement links TRBV2 to TRBJ2-7; 9 bases are a match to TRBD1. This CDR3 is built from 12 residues. Germline V gives CDR1 SNHLY, CDR2 FYNNEI. J gave up 5 bases and V 5 bases, and 1 base lay outside the gene matches. The CDR3 protein is CASSWDRDEQYF. CDR3 sequence (DNA): TGTGCCAGCAGTTGGGACAGGGACGAGCAGTACTTC.

This clonotype was recorded a few times. This chain links TRBV27 with TRBJ2-7; 8 bases map to TRBD2. The CDR3 length is 14 residues. After removal of 5 bases from V and 2 bases from J, the junction contained 5 bases not matched to a gene. Germline V gives CDR1 MNHEY, CDR2 SMNVEV (reference sequence). CDR3 nucleotides: TGTGCCAGCAGTCCAGCGGGGGCGGCCTACGAGCAGTACTTC. This encodes CASSPAGAAYEQYF.

The chain links TRBV20-1 to TRBJ2-7; D is unresolved. Per germline, CDR1 DFQATT and CDR2 SNEGSKA (reference sequence). The CDR3 is made up of 15 amino acids. Trimming removed 0 bases from V and 0 bases from J, with 12 bases in between. The CDR3 DNA sequence: TGCAGTGCTAGAGAAGCGAAGTACAGCTCCTACGAGCAGTACTTC. As protein: CSAREAKYSSYEQYF.

There are a few counts of this clonotype. The chain recombines TRBV12-3 or TRBV12-4 with TRBJ2-7; no definite D call. This CDR3 spans 14 amino acids. Trimming removed 1 base from V and 0 bases from J, with 7 bases in between. The CDR3 reads CASSLGSPSYEQYF. CDR3 DNA sequence: TGTGCCAGCAGTTTAGGGTCCCCCTCCTACGAGCAGTACTTC.

This clonotype came up a few times. This sequence joins TRBV11-1 and TRBJ2-5; 11 bases agree with TRBD2. Germline V lookup: CDR1 SGHAT, CDR2 FQDESV (reference sequence). This CDR3 contains 17 residues. V dropped 5 bases and J dropped 1; count of bases not matched to a gene: 9. The CDR3 bases are TGTGCCAGCAGCATCCAGGGGGGACTAGCGGTCCAAGAGACCCAGTACTTC. Translated, it gives CASSIQGGLAVQETQYF.

This clonotype turned up a few times. This rearrangement joins TRBV20-1 to TRBJ1-5; 8 bases are a match to TRBD1. J lost 9 bases, V lost 5 bases, and 18 bases had no gene match. CDR3 size: 16 residues. In germline, CDR1 is DFQATT, CDR2 SNEGSKA (reference sequence). The CDR3 DNA follows: TGCAGTGCTTTGGGACAGGTGGCTGTATTCGGGGGGCCCCAGCATTTT. This codes for CSALGQVAVFGGPQHF.

The rearrangement links TRBV4-1 to TRBJ1-3; D is ambiguous. Germline V gene lookup returns CDR1 MGHRA and CDR2 YSYEKL. The CDR3 spans 15 residues. Trimming took 2 bases from V and 4 from J, leaving 12 bases between them. The CDR3 DNA reads TGCGCCAGCAGCCAATCCAGGAACCGAGGAAACACCATATATTTT. Translated: CASSQSRNRGNTIYF.

The sample holds many counts of this clonotype. The gene calls are TRBV4-2 and TRBJ2-7, with 10 bases identical to TRBD2. The length of the CDR3 is 15 residues. The V gene end was trimmed by 0 bases and the J gene end by 2 bases; junction bases not matched to a gene: 1. Germline CDR1 reads LGHNA; CDR2 reads YNFKEQ. In DNA, the CDR3 is TGTGCCAGCAGCCAAGAACTAGCGGGGACCTACGAGCAGTACTTC. It translates to CASSQELAGTYEQYF.

The rearrangement joins TRBV20-1 to TRBJ2-7, with 8 bases lining up with TRBD2. The CDR3 spans 10 residues. The germline V gene has CDR1 DFQATT and CDR2 SNEGSKA (reference sequence). The V and J ends lost 8 bases and 5 bases, in that order; junction bases with no gene match: 2. The CDR3 DNA reads TGCAGTAGCGGGAGCCACGAGCAGTACTTC. Its protein is CSSGSHEQYF.